This T cell receptor beta chain stems from a study of T-cell memory formation after mild COVID-19. TCRdb passed the 5' RACE reads through MiXCR, listing each CDR3 protein once. The sample carries fewer than 150,000 distinct CDR3 sequences, over 20% recorded once. V was trimmed by 5 bases and J by 6 bases, leaving 16 bases between them. This CDR3 region has 14 residues. The clonotype was recovered from a man between 18 and 29 years old who had mild COVID-19 (a few samples of this study predate the infection). Cell type and time point are not known. Sequenced sample: PBMCs or a T cell subset sorted from them (not recorded which). The chain combines TRBV12-3 or TRBV12-4 with TRBJ1-2, with D perhaps matching TRBD1 (6 bases). DNA of the CDR3: TGTGCCAGCAGTCGAGGGGGGCACCAGGATGGCTACACCTTC. Its translation is CASSRGGHQDGYTF.